A single sample is the source of the 22 T cell receptor beta chains below, sequenced in a study of cytomegalovirus exposure and HLA in healthy donors. Some clones are missing from TCRdb's copy, which holds only in-frame ones; the method was immunoSEQ multiplex PCR. The data show fewer than 250,000 clones, approximately 85% seen once. Sequencing was carried out using PBMCs. The receptors originated from a woman between 18 and 30 years old in good health and CMV-seronegative.

The chain links TRBV9 to TRBJ2-3; 9 bases line up with TRBD2. Germline CDR1 is SGDLS and CDR2 is YYNGEE. V dropped 3 bases and J dropped 2; count of bases not matched to a gene: 4. The CDR3 is 15 amino acids. This CDR3 reads CASSGGTSLTDTQYF. The CDR3, as DNA: TGTGCCAGCAGCGGCGGGACTAGCCTCACAGATACGCAGTATTTT.

This chain links TRBV6-5 with TRBJ2-1; TRBD2 is a possible D gene (6 bases). This CDR3 is built from 14 residues. The germline gives CDR1 MNHEY, CDR2 SVGAGI. V was shortened by 6 bases and J by 7 bases, with 16 bases between the two germline ends. The CDR3 protein is CASRSNGLRNEQFF. The CDR3 bases are TGTGCCAGCAGATCAAACGGACTAAGGAATGAGCAGTTCTTC.

The sample holds one count of this clone. The chain links TRBV7-7 to TRBJ2-3, with D maybe TRBD2 (6 bases). The V end was cut by 5 bases, the J end by 2 bases, with 14 bases between. The germline V gene has CDR1 SSHAT and CDR2 FNYEAQ (reference sequence). The CDR3 loop spans 15 amino acids. The CDR3 sequence: CASSARGGTTDTQYF. The DNA for the CDR3 is TGTGCCAGCAGCGCCCGTGGAGGGACCACAGATACGCAGTATTTT.

V and J are TRBV7-9 and TRBJ1-4; D is ambiguous. Deletions cut 7 bases from V and 0 bases from J, with 6 bases between. This CDR3 has 13 amino acids. Germline V CDR1 and CDR2: SEHNR, FQNEAQ (reference sequence). CDR3 bases: TGTGCCAGCATACCAGCAACTAATGAAAAACTGTTTTTT. Protein: CASIPATNEKLFF.

The V gene is TRBV5-6, the J gene TRBJ2-3, with 9 bases lining up with TRBD2. Trimming removed 0 bases from V and 1 base from J; junction bases left unmatched: 6. The CDR3 covers 17 residues. CDR1 is SGHDT and CDR2 is YYEEEE in the germline V gene. The DNA of the CDR3 is TGTGCCAGCAGCTTGGCCCTTAGCGGGGGTGGCACAGATACGCAGTATTTT. As protein: CASSLALSGGGTDTQYF.

This clone was observed a single time. The J gene is TRBJ1-2, the V gene TRBV30, with 8 bases aligning to TRBD1. The V gene end was trimmed by 2 bases and the J gene end by 8 bases; junction bases not matched to a gene: 7. This CDR3 is built from 13 residues. CDR1 and CDR2 from the germline V gene are GTSNPN and SVGIG (reference sequence). CDR3 sequence reads: CAWSPDRALGYTF. In nucleotides, the CDR3 is TGTGCCTGGAGTCCGGACAGGGCTTTGGGCTACACCTTC.

The rearrangement links TRBV5-1 to TRBJ2-3; 9 bases align to TRBD2. Trimming removed 3 bases from V and 1 base from J; junction bases left unmatched: 6. Germline V gene data show CDR1 as SGHRS and CDR2 as YFSETQ. CDR3 size: 16 residues. CDR3 in DNA: TGCGCCAGCAGCTCTGGACTAGCGACTGGCACAGATACGCAGTATTTT. Protein: CASSSGLATGTDTQYF.

The chain joins TRBV4-1 to TRBJ2-7, with D uncertain. The V end was cut by 0 bases, the J end by 0 bases, with 6 bases between. The germline V gene has CDR1 MGHRA and CDR2 YSYEKL. The CDR3 contains 14 residues. CDR3 region: CASSQDRSSYEQYF. DNA for the CDR3: TGCGCCAGCAGCCAAGATAGAAGCTCCTACGAGCAGTACTTC.

The chain has TRBV5-1 and TRBJ2-2; 8 positions agree with TRBD2. The CDR3 is 18 amino acids. V lost 0 bases and J lost 0; bases outside the gene matches: 7. Germline V gene sequence: CDR1 SGHRS, CDR2 YFSETQ. CDR3 DNA sequence: TGCGCCAGCAGCTTGGCTTATATAGCGGGAACGAACACCGGGGAGCTGTTTTTT. It yields the protein CASSLAYIAGTNTGELFF.

The gene calls are TRBV27 and TRBJ2-7; 7 bases align to TRBD2. Germline V gene sequence: CDR1 MNHEY, CDR2 SMNVEV (reference sequence). CDR3 size: 19 residues. V was clipped by 3 bases and J by 4 bases; unmatched bases: 21. The DNA of the CDR3 is TGTGCCAGCAGTTTCATCGTACCCTCTAGTAGGTGGGGGGGGTACGAGCAGTACTTC. It encodes CASSFIVPSSRWGGYEQYF.

This chain links TRBV6-6 with TRBJ2-1; D is unclear. This CDR3 is 13 amino acids long. The V gene's germline CDR1 is MNHNY and CDR2 SVGAGI (reference sequence). The V end lost 4 bases, the J end lost 1 base, and 5 bases lay between the germline ends. This CDR3 is CASSSVSYNEQFF. The CDR3 bases are TGTGCCAGCAGTTCAGTTTCCTACAATGAGCAGTTCTTC.

The chain couples TRBV10-3 to TRBJ2-7, with 8 bases fitting TRBD1. Germline lookup yields CDR1 ENHRY and CDR2 SYGVKD. With V trimmed by 2 bases and J by 2 bases, 5 bases remained unmatched. The CDR3 extends over 15 amino acids. As DNA, the CDR3 is TGTGCCATCAGTGAGAGTGGACAGGGCACCTACGAGCAGTACTTC. Protein sequence: CAISESGQGTYEQYF.

Only a few counts were recorded for this clone. This rearrangement joins TRBV19 to TRBJ1-4, with D possibly matching TRBD1 (5 bases). Trimming stripped 7 bases from V and 5 bases from J, with 8 bases between. CDR1 and CDR2 from the germline V gene are LNHDA and SQIVND (reference sequence). This CDR3 comprises 12 residues. In DNA form, the CDR3 reads TGTGCCAGTATGCGGGGGAATGAAAAACTGTTTTTT. Translated: CASMRGNEKLFF.

The gene calls are TRBV6-1 and TRBJ1-1, with 11 bases matching TRBD1. V was pared by 0 bases and J by 4 bases, with 16 bases of the junction left unmatched. Germline CDR1 MNHNS, CDR2 SASEGT. The CDR3 sequence is 20 residues long. The DNA for the CDR3 is TGTGCCAGCAGTGAAGCGGGTAGGCTTGGACAGGGGGCGCGGAGCACTGAAGCTTTCTTT. Its protein product is CASSEAGRLGQGARSTEAFF.

V is TRBV5-6 and J is TRBJ2-3; D gene uncertain. Between the trimmed V and J ends, which lost 4 bases and 6 bases, there was a span of 21 bases. The V gene's germline CDR1 is SGHDT and CDR2 YYEEEE. The CDR3 runs 16 residues. CDR3 bases: TGTGCCAGCAGCCCTCGGCGTTTTACTGTCGGGGATACGCAGTATTTT. The encoded protein is CASSPRRFTVGDTQYF.

V gene TRBV5-4 combines with J gene TRBJ1-1, with TRBD1 matching over 7 bases. Germline CDR1 and CDR2: SGHNT and YYREEE (reference sequence). Losses at the gene ends were 4 bases for V and 4 bases for J; bases not matched to a gene: 7. This CDR3 spans 14 amino acids. The CDR3 here is CASSGRQGGTEAFF. The CDR3 region has the DNA TGTGCCAGCAGCGGCCGACAGGGCGGCACTGAAGCTTTCTTT.

This chain connects TRBV9 to TRBJ1-4; D uncertain. Trimming took off 0 bases at V and 6 bases at J, with 6 bases between the two ends. Germline V gene lookup returns CDR1 SGDLS and CDR2 YYNGEE. This CDR3 region has 13 residues. The CDR3 region is CASSVDGYEKLFF. The CDR3 DNA sequence: TGTGCCAGCAGCGTAGACGGTTATGAAAAACTGTTTTTT.

The J gene is TRBJ1-5, the V gene TRBV19; 8 bases align to TRBD1. The V gene end was trimmed by 7 bases and the J gene end by 3 bases; junction bases not matched to a gene: 8. The length of the CDR3 is 15 residues. Germline V CDR1 and CDR2: LNHDA, SQIVND (reference sequence). CDR3 nucleotide sequence: TGTGCCAGTACCTCGGACAGGGCGTACAATCAGCCCCAGCATTTT. Its translation is CASTSDRAYNQPQHF. The full variable domain, its missing parts supplied by reference TRBV19 and TRBJ1-5, is DGGITQSPKYLFRKEGQNVTLSCEQNLNHDAMYWYRQDPGQGLRLIYYSQIVNDFQKGDIAEGYSVSREKKESFPLTVTSAQKNPTAFYLCASTSDRAYNQPQHFGDGTRLSIL.

The V call is TRBV25-1, the J call TRBJ1-1; TRBD1 aligns across 8 bases. The CDR3 runs to 13 residues. CDR1 MGHDK and CDR2 SYGVNS come from the germline V gene. The V segment lost 6 bases and the J segment 4 bases; nucleotides outside the gene matches: 4. The CDR3 DNA reads as TGTGCCAGCAGAACACAGGGGGTCACTGAAGCTTTCTTT. Amino acids: CASRTQGVTEAFF. Together with reference TRBV25-1 and TRBJ1-1, the CDR3 gives the full variable domain: EADIYQTPRYLVIGTGKKITLECSQTMGHDKMYWYQQDPGMELHLIHYSYGVNSTEKGDLSSESTVSRIRTEHFPLTLESARPSHTSQYLCASRTQGVTEAFFGQGTRLTVV.

V gene TRBV6-4 combines with J gene TRBJ2-1; 10 positions agree with TRBD1. The V and J ends lost 3 bases and 1 base, in that order; junction bases with no gene match: 0. Germline lookup yields CDR1 MRHNA and CDR2 SNTAGT. CDR3 length: 15 residues. The CDR3 protein is CASSEGQGSYNEQFF. The CDR3 DNA sequence: TGTGCCAGCAGTGAGGGACAGGGGTCCTACAATGAGCAGTTCTTC.

The genes are TRBV11-2 and TRBJ2-7; 9 bases fit TRBD2. The germline V gene has CDR1 SGHAT and CDR2 FQNNGV. After removal of 1 base from V and 3 bases from J, the junction contained 7 bases not matched to a gene. This CDR3 is built from 16 residues. The CDR3 loop reads CASSLGGGRGFYEQYF. CDR3 DNA: TGTGCCAGCAGCTTAGGTGGCGGGAGGGGATTCTACGAGCAGTACTTC.

The genes are TRBV11-3 and TRBJ2-7; D is possibly TRBD1 (6 bases). CDR1 is SGHNT, CDR2 YENEEA, per germline. Trimming removed 5 bases at V and 3 bases at J, with 14 bases between. The CDR3 extends over 14 amino acids. The CDR3 loop is CASSRDRQDYEQYF. The CDR3 DNA reads TGTGCCAGCAGCAGAGACCGACAGGACTACGAGCAGTACTTC.